The rows below give T cell receptor beta chains drawn from one sample of a study of control samples from healthy donors and cancer patients. Profiled with immunoSEQ multiplex PCR; TCRdb holds only in-frame clones, not every one. The sample comprises 120,000 to 150,000 clones, roughly 93% of which are singletons, and under 7% rests with the top ten. Sequenced sample: blood. Source of these receptors: a man younger than 35 in good health. CDR3s include the opening cysteine and the closing phenylalanine or tryptophan. The D gene is left open where the match is weak. Not every row has a clone size; where given, it reads once, few, many or a size class.

CDR3 DNA | CDR3 protein | J gene | clone size | CDR3 length | D gene | V gene
TGTGCCAGCAGCCTCGGGACTAGCGGGAGGGAGACCCAGTACTTC | CASSLGTSGRETQYF | TRBJ2-5 | NA | 15 | TRBD2 | TRBV7-3
TGCGCCAGCAGCCCGGGGGGGACTAGCGGGAGGAGCTCCTACAATGAGCAGTTCTTC | CASSPGGTSGRSSYNEQFF | TRBJ2-1 | NA | 19 | TRBD2 | TRBV5-1
TGTGCCAGCAGCTTAGCGGGGCAGACCTATGGCTACACCTTC | CASSLAGQTYGYTF | TRBJ1-2 | NA | 14 | NA | TRBV11-2
TGTGCCTGGAGGCTCCCAGTAGCGGGAGCCTACGAGCAGTACTTC | CAWRLPVAGAYEQYF | TRBJ2-7 | NA | 15 | TRBD2 | TRBV30
TGTGCCAGCAGCCAACGGGGGCGGAGGAATGAGCAGTTCTTC | CASSQRGRRNEQFF | TRBJ2-1 | NA | 14 | NA | TRBV4-2
TGTGCCTGGAGTGGAGGACTAGCGGACTACAATGAGCAGTTCTTC | CAWSGGLADYNEQFF | TRBJ2-1 | NA | 15 | TRBD2 | TRBV30
TGTGCCAGCAGTTTATTCCCGGACAGGGGGGGGACCTATGGCTACACCTTC | CASSLFPDRGGTYGYTF | TRBJ1-2 | NA | 17 | TRBD1 | TRBV27
TGCGCCAGCAGCCAAGATAGGGCTGTAACCGGGGAGCTGTTTTTT | CASSQDRAVTGELFF | TRBJ2-2 | NA | 15 | NA | TRBV4-3
TGTGCCAGCTCCGAGGGCGTAACACGGGCGTACGAGCAGTACTTC | CASSEGVTRAYEQYF | TRBJ2-7 | once | 15 | NA | TRBV6-5
TGTGCCATCCAGGACAGGGTTAACACTGAAGCTTTCTTT | CAIQDRVNTEAFF | TRBJ1-1 | NA | 13 | TRBD1 | TRBV10-3
TGTGCCATCCAAGGGGGGGACCAAGAGACCCAGTACTTC | CAIQGGDQETQYF | TRBJ2-5 | NA | 13 | NA | TRBV2
TGCGCCAGCCGCTTTCGCGTGAAGGGAAACTACGAGCAGTACTTC | CASRFRVKGNYEQYF | TRBJ2-7 | NA | 15 | NA | TRBV5-1
TGTGCCAGCAGTTACGCGGCAGGGGGCTATGGCTACACCTTC | CASSYAAGGYGYTF | TRBJ1-2 | NA | 14 | TRBD1 | TRBV6-5
TGTGCCAGCAGCTCATCAAGGAGGAGGTCCTACAATGAGCAGTTCTTC | CASSSSRRRSYNEQFF | TRBJ2-1 | NA | 16 | NA | TRBV28
TGTGCCATCAGAGGGGGGGGACTGAGCAATTCACCCCTCCACTTT | CAIRGGGLSNSPLHF | TRBJ1-6 | NA | 15 | NA | TRBV10-3
TGCGCCAGCAGCTTGGAAGGGGTCAGTGAGCAGTTCTTC | CASSLEGVSEQFF | TRBJ2-1 | once | 13 | NA | TRBV5-1